This T cell receptor beta chain originates from a study of immune heterogeneity within non-small cell lung tumors. Study findings and constraints: Local tumor mutational burden showed a correlation with local T-cell clonality that was moderate but significant (R roughly 0.33). Identical dominant CDR3 beta clonotypes recurred among a patient's tumor sites, alongside site-unique high-frequency clones. Between one patient and another, high-frequency T-cell receptor beta clonotypes were largely distinct.

As template, the study used bulk tumor genomic DNA at 600 ng per sample. In surgery, several biopsies were collected from each primary tumor at widely spaced sites. The cohort was untreated, with newly diagnosed non-small cell lung cancer undergoing curative surgery. Newly diagnosed patients with non-small cell lung cancer who were having surgery with curative intent served as donors. CDR3 of TCR beta was amplified by multiplex PCR that used 32 V and 13 J primers. TCRdb called the multiplex PCR reads again in MiXCR, with one record for every CDR3 protein. The table lists 2,500 to 3,000 distinct CDR3 sequences, 20% to 30% of them singletons. This clonotype is labeled medium-sized. Its antigen is not identified. This receptor was identified in a female donor with non-small cell lung cancer. Sequenced: lung tumor tissue.

Here the CDR3 reads CSASITGGYGYTF. The CDR3 nucleotides read TGCAGTGCCAGTATCACAGGGGGCTATGGCTACACCTTC. This chain connects TRBV20-1 to TRBJ1-2, with TRBD1 matching over 8 bases. The CDR3 contains 13 residues. With V trimmed by 6 bases and J by 4 bases, 7 bases remained unmatched. From germline, CDR1 is DFQATT and CDR2 SNEGSKA (reference sequence).